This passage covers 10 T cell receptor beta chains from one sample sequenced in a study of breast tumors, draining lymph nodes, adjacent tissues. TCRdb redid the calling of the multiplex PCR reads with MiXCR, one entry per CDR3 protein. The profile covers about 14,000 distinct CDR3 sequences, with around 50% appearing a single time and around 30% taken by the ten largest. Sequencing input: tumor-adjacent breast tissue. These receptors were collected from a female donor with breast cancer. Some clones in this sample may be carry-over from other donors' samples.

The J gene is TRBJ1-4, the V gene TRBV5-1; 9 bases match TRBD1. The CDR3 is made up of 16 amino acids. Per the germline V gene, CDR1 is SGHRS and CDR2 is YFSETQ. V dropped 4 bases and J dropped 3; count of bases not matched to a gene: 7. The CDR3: CASSAGQGGPNEKLFF. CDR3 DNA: TGCGCCAGCAGCGCGGGACAGGGAGGCCCTAATGAAAAACTGTTTTTT.

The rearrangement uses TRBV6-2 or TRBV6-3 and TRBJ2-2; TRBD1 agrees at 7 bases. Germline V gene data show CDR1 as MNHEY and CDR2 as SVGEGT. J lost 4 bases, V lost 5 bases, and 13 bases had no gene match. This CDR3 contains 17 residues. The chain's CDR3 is CASSHLDRRNLTGELFF. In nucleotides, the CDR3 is TGTGCCAGCAGTCATCTGGACAGGCGAAACCTCACCGGGGAGCTGTTTTTT.

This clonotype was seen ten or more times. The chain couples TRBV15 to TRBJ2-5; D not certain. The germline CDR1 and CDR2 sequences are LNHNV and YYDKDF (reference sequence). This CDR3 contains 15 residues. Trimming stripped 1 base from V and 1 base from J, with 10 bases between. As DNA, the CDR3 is TGTGCCACCAGCAGAGTTAGGGCCAGCCAAGAGACCCAGTACTTC. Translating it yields CATSRVRASQETQYF. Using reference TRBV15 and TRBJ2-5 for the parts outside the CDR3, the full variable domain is DAMVIQNPRYQVTQFGKPVTLSCSQTLNHNVMYWYQQKSSQAPKLLFHYYDKDFNNEADTPDNFQSRRPNTSFCFLDIRSPGLGDTAMYLCATSRVRASQETQYFGPGTRLLVL.

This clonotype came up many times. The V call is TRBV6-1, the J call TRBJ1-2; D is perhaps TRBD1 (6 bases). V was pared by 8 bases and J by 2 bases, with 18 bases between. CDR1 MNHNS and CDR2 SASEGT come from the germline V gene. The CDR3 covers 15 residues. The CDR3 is CASGAGGQLNYGYTF. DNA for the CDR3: TGTGCCAGCGGGGCGGGGGGACAACTCAACTATGGCTACACCTTC.

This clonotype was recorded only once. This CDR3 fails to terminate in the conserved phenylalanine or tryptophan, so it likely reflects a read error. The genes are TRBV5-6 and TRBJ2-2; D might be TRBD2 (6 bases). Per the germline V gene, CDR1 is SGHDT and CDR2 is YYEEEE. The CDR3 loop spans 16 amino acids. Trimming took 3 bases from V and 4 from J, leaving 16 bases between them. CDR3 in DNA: TGTGCCAGCAGCTGGGGGGAGGACGGGGCCACCGGGGAGCTGTTTTCT. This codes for CASSWGEDGATGELFS.

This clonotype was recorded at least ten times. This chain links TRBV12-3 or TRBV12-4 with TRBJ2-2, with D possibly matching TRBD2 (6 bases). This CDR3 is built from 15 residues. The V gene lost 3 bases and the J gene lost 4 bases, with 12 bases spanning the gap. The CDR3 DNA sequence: TGTGCCAGCAGTTTCGTCGGGAGTCGCACCGGGGAGCTGTTTTTT. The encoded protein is CASSFVGSRTGELFF.

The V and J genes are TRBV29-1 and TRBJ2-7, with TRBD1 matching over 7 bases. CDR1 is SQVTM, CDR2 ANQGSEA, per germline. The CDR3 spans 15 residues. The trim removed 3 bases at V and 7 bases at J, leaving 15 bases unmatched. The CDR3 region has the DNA TGCAGCGTTGAGGATCCGGGACAGCCTAGAAGGGAGCAGTACTTC. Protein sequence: CSVEDPGQPRREQYF.

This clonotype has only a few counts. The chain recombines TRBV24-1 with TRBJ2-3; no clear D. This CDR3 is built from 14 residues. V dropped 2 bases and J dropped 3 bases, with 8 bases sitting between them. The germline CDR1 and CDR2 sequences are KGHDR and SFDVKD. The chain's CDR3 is CATSDSDGTDTQYF. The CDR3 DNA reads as TGTGCCACCAGTGATTCGGACGGTACAGATACGCAGTATTTT.

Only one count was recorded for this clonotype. CDR3 bases: TGTGCCAGCAGCTACGGGACTAGCGGGGATACGCAGTATTTT. Translated, it gives CASSYGTSGDTQYF. This chain joins TRBV7-9 and TRBJ2-3; TRBD2 aligns across 12 bases. Germline V CDR1 and CDR2: SEHNR, FQNEAQ (reference sequence). J was trimmed by 6 bases and V by 4 bases; bases with no gene match: 2. The CDR3 totals 14 residues. The full variable domain, completed using reference TRBV7-9 and TRBJ2-3, is DTGVSQNPRHKITKRGQNVTFRCDPISEHNRLYWYRQTLGQGPEFLTYFQNEAQLEKSRLLSDRFSAERPKGSFSTLEIQRTEQGDSAMYLCASSYGTSGDTQYFGPGTRLTVL.

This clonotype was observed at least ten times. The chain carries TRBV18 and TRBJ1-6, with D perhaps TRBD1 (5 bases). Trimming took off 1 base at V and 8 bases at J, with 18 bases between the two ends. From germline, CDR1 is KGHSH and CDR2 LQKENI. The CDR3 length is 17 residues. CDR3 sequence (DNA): TGTGCCAGCTCACCACTCAGGGTATCGGCGGGTGATTCACCCCTCCACTTT. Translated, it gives CASSPLRVSAGDSPLHF.